This T cell receptor beta chain is drawn from a study of identical twins. Germline assignment: CDR1 KGHDR and CDR2 SFDVKD. The CDR3 consists of 15 residues. Trimming cost V 5 bases and J 2 bases, with 12 bases left between them. All donors were healthy, and all were Caucasian. Study outcomes and limitations: Cord blood beta clonotypes present at high abundance carried fewer insertions; no such pattern appeared in memory repertoires. The authors drew conclusions from cross-sectional statistical analysis rather than following the same donors. Compared with models, monozygotic twins showed more out-of-frame TCR alpha sharing.

This clonotype was recorded a few times. What it recognizes is unknown. TCRdb analysed the 5' RACE reads with MiXCR anew, one entry per CDR3 protein. The sample lists about 920,000 distinct CDR3 sequences; about 12% were seen once. Another study also made use of these data, one on yellow fever vaccine responses in identical twins.

This clonotype was sampled from a woman aged 18-29 years in good health. Material for sequencing was PBMCs. The rearrangement links TRBV24-1 to TRBJ1-5; D may be TRBD1 (5 bases). In DNA, the CDR3 is TGTGCCACCAGTGTTACAGGCGGAGGCAATCAGCCCCAGCATTTT. Translating gives CATSVTGGGNQPQHF.